The T cell receptor beta chain under discussion was sequenced for a study of OX40 agonist ivuxolimab in advanced cancers. Turning to the study itself: Patients received intravenous ivuxolimab every 2 weeks at 0.01 to 10 mg/kg.

Remarks on this clone: Its antigen is undetermined.

Prior autoimmune disease or systemic immunosuppression barred patients. Study results and caveats: At doses 0.1 to 3.0 mg/kg, CD4+ and CD8+ clones expanded. Fewer expanded clones were found on average in CD4+ than in CD8+ T cells.

Libraries were prepared by immunoSEQ multiplex PCR; TCRdb keeps only in-frame clonotypes and omits some of them. This sample has 75,000 to 80,000 clones; around 82% occur once, and the top ten carry under 0.8%. Specimen: CD4+ or CD8+ T cells sorted from blood, collected in a trial of the OX40 agonist ivuxolimab. The TCR comes from an adult with an advanced solid tumor such as melanoma, head and neck, liver or kidney cancer.

CDR3 coding DNA: TGTGCCAGCAGCGCCGGGGATGAGCAGTTCTTC. Its protein is CASSAGDEQFF. The chain carries TRBV7-6 and TRBJ2-1, with D perhaps matching TRBD2 (5 bases). The V end was cut by 5 bases, the J end by 8 bases, with 7 bases between. Germline assignment: CDR1 SGHVS and CDR2 FNYEAQ. CDR3 size: 11 residues.